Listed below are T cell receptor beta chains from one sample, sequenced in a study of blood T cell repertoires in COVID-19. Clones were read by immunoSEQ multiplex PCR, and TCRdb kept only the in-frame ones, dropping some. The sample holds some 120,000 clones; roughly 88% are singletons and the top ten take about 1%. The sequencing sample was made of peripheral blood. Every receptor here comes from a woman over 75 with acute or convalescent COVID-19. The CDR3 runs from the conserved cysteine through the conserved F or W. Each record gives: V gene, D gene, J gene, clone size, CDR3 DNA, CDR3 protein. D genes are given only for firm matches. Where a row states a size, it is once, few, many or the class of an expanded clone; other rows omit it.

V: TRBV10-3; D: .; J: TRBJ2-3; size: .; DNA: TGTGCCATCAGTGAGAAAAATGCGGTACGGGCAGATACGCAGTATTTT; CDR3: CAISEKNAVRADTQYF
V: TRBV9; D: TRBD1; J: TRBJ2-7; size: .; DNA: TGTGCCAGCACCCCGGGACAGGGGGATGCCTACGAGCAGTACTTC; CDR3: CASTPGQGDAYEQYF
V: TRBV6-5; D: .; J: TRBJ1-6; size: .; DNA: TGTGCCAGCAGGAATGGGGCAGGGCCGGGTTCACCCCTCCACTTT; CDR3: CASRNGAGPGSPLHF
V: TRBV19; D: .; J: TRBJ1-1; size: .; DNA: TGTGCCAGTAGTTTGCAGATGAACACTGAAGCTTTCTTT; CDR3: CASSLQMNTEAFF
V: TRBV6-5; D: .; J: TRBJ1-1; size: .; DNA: TGTGCCAGCATTCGTCTGTCGTACACTGAAGCTTTCTTT; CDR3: CASIRLSYTEAFF
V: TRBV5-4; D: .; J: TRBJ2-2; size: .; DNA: TGTGCCAGCAGCCTAAACGCAGGGGCGGCCGGGGAGCTGTTTTTT; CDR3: CASSLNAGAAGELFF
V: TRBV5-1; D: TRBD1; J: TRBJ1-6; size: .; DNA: TGCGCCAGCAGCCGGACAGGGTCACTACGGAGCTCCTATAATTCACCCCTCCACTTT; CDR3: CASSRTGSLRSSYNSPLHF
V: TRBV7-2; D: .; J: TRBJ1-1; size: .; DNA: TGTGCCAGCAGCCCAACGCGAGGGAACACTGAAGCTTTCTTT; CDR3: CASSPTRGNTEAFF
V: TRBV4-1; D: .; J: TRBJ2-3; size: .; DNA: TGCGCCAGCAGCCAAGGGACAGCTTATACGCAGTATTTT; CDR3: CASSQGTAYTQYF
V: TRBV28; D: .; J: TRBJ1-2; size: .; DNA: TGTGCCAGCAGTTTGTCGACAGGTGGCTACACCTTC; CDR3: CASSLSTGGYTF
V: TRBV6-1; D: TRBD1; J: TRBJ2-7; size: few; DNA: TGTGCCAGCAGTGAAGCGGGAACAGGGGGTCCTTACGAGCAGTACTTC; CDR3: CASSEAGTGGPYEQYF
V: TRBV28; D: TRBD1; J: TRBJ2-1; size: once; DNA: TGTGCCAGTTCAGGGAGCGGGACAGGGAGTTACAATGAGCAGTTCTTC; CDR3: CASSGSGTGSYNEQFF
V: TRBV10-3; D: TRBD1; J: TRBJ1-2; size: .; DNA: TGTGCCATCAGTGAACGACAGGGTGGGAATGGCTACACCTTC; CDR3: CAISERQGGNGYTF
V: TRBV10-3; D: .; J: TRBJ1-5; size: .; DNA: TGTGCCATCAGTGGGGGCGGCAATCAGCCCCAGCATTTT; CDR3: CAISGGGNQPQHF
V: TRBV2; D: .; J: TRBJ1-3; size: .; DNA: TGTGCCAGCGGGGGAGGGAGCGGAAACACCATATATTTT; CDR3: CASGGGSGNTIYF
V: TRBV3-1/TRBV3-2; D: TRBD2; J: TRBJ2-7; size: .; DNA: TGTGCCAGCAGCCGTCGTACGACTAGCGGGGGACACTTCGGGCGAACCTACGAGCAGTACTTC; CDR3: CASSRRTTSGGHFGRTYEQYF
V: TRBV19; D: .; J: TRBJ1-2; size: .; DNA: TGTGCCAGTAGTATAGCTCAGGGACAACGAGGAGGCTACACCTTC; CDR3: CASSIAQGQRGGYTF
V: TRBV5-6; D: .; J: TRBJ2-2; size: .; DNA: TGTGCCAGCAGCTTGGACAGAATCACCGGGGAGCTGTTTTTT; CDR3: CASSLDRITGELFF
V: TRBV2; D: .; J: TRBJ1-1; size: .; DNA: TGTGCCAGCAGTGGGGACGGGAGGACTGAAGCTTTCTTT; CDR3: CASSGDGRTEAFF
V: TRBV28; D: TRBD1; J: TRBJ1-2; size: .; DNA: TGTGCCAGCAGTCCCACTCACAGGGGGTACTATGGCTACACCTTC; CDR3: CASSPTHRGYYGYTF
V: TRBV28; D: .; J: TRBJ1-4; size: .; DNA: TGTGCCAGCAGCTACAGAACATTGGGCGTTGATGAAAAACTGTTTTTT; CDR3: CASSYRTLGVDEKLFF
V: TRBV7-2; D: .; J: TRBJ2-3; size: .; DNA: TGTGCCAGCAGCTTAGTCGCCGGGTATAACACAGATACGCAGTATTTT; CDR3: CASSLVAGYNTDTQYF
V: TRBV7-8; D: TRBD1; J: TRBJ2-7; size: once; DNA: TGTGCCAGCAGCTTTGGACAGGGTCCCTACGAGCAGTACTTC; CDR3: CASSFGQGPYEQYF
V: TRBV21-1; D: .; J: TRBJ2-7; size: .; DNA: TGTGCCAGCATGCCAAACATCTACGAGCAGTACTTC; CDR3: CASMPNIYEQYF
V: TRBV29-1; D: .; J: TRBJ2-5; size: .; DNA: TGCAGCGGGGGGGGGCGGCAGGGGAGCATCGGGACCCAGTACTTC; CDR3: CSGGGRQGSIGTQYF
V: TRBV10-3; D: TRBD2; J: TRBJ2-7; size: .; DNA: TGTGCCATCAGTGGTGATAGCGGGAGGGCCGAGCAGTACTTC; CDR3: CAISGDSGRAEQYF
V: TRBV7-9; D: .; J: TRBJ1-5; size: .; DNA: TGTGCCAGCAGCTCCGGTTTTAGCAATCAGCCCCAGCATTTT; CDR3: CASSSGFSNQPQHF
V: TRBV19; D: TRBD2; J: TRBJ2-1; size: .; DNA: TGTGCCAGTAAGGCTAGCGGGGGGGCAGGCAATGAGCAGTTCTTC; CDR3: CASKASGGAGNEQFF
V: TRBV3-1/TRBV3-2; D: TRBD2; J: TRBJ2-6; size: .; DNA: TGTGCCAGCAGCCCTCCGGGGGGGCTCTCTGGGGCCAACGTCCTGACTTTC; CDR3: CASSPPGGLSGANVLTF
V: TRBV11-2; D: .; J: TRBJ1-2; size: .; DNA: TGTGCCAGCAACACCGTCCGGGGGTACTATGGCTACACCTTC; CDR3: CASNTVRGYYGYTF
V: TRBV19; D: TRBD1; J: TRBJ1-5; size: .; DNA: TGTGCCAGTAGTAGGAGACAGGGGGATAGCAATCAGCCCCAGCATTTT; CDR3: CASSRRQGDSNQPQHF
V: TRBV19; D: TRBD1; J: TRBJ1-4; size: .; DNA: TGTGCCAGTAGTATAGACCGGACAGGGTTTGAAAAACTGTTTTTT; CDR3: CASSIDRTGFEKLFF
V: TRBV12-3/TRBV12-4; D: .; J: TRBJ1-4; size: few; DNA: TGTGCCAGCAGTTTATCAGAAAAACTGTTTTTT; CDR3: CASSLSEKLFF
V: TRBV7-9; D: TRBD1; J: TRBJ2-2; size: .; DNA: TGTGCCAGCTGCCCGGGACAGGGGGATTCCGGGGAGCTGTTTTTT; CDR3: CASCPGQGDSGELFF
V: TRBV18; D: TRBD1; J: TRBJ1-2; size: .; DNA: TGTGCCAGCTCGTCGACAGGGGGCGCAGGCTACACCTTC; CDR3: CASSSTGGAGYTF
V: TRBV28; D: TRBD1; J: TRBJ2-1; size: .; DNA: TGTGCCAGCAGTTTAGGAGCGGGGACAGGGCGTAGTGAGCAGTTCTTC; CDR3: CASSLGAGTGRSEQFF
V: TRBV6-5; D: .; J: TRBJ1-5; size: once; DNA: TGTGCCAGCACCCAGAATTATGGCAATCAGCCCCAGCATTTT; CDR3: CASTQNYGNQPQHF
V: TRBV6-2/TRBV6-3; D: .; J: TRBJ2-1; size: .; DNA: TGTGCCAGCAGCCCAGACTCGGGGGACAGGGGGTCGCAGTGGGGACTAGCGGGCAATAATGAGCAGTTCTTC; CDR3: CASSPDSGDRGSQWGLAGNNEQFF
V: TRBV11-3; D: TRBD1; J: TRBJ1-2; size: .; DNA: TGTGCCAGCAGACTAACCGGGACAGGGGGCGGCTACACCTTC; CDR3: CASRLTGTGGGYTF
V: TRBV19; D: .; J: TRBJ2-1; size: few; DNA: TGTGCCAGTAGTGGCCTTAGCAGTGAGCAGTTCTTC; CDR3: CASSGLSSEQFF
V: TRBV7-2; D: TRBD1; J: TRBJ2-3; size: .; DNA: TGTGCCAGCAGCTTATGGGGACAGGGGGCAACAGATACGCAGTATTTT; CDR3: CASSLWGQGATDTQYF
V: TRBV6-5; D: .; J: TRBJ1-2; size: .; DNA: TGTGCCAGCAGAAAGATAGGGGTGGGCAACTATGGCTACACCTTC; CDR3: CASRKIGVGNYGYTF
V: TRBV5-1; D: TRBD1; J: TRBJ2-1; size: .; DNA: TGCGCCAGCAGCAGGGACAGCCAGAATGAGCAGTTCTTC; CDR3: CASSRDSQNEQFF
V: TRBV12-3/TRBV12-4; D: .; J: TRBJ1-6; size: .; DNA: TGTGCCAGCAGTTTGGGCAGGGAGGAACCCCTCCACTTT; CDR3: CASSLGREEPLHF
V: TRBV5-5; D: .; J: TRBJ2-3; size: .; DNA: TGTGCCAGCAGCTTGGTTCAGGGTATAGATACGCAGTATTTT; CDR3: CASSLVQGIDTQYF
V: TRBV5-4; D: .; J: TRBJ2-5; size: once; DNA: TGTGCCAGCAGCTTAACTAGACAAGAGACCCAGTACTTC; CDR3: CASSLTRQETQYF
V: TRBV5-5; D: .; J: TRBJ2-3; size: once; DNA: TGTGCCACCCAGACGGGTACTATCACAGATACGCAGTATTTT; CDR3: CATQTGTITDTQYF
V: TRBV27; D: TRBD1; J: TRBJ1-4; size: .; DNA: TGTGCCACCAAGGGACAGGGCTATGCAACTAATGAAAAACTGTTTTTT; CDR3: CATKGQGYATNEKLFF
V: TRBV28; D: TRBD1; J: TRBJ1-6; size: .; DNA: TGTGCCAGCAGTTCCGGCGGACAGGGTCCCACCACTTACAGAAATTCACCCCTCCACTTT; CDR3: CASSSGGQGPTTYRNSPLHF
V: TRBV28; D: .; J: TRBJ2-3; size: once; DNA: TGTGCCATCTCAAGGGGGGGCATTGGAACAGATACGCAGTATTTT; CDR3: CAISRGGIGTDTQYF
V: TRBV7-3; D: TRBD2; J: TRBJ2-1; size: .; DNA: TGTGCCAGCAGCTTAAGGACTAGCGGGATCCGGTACAATGAGCAGTTCTTC; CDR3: CASSLRTSGIRYNEQFF
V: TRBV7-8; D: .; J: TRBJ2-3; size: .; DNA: TGTGCCAGCAGCTTTGACAGAAGCACAGATACGCAGTATTTT; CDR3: CASSFDRSTDTQYF
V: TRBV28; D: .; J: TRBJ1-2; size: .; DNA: TGTGCCAGCAGCGACCATGGGACTTTGGGCTATGGCTACACCTTT; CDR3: CASSDHGTLGYGYTF
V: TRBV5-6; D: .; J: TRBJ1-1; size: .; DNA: TGTGCCAGCAGCCAGGGGTGGAACACTGAAGCTTTCTTT; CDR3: CASSQGWNTEAFF
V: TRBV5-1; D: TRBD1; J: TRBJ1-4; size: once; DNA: TGCGCCAGCAGCTTTGGGACAGCTAATGAAAAACTGTTTTTT; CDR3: CASSFGTANEKLFF